A single sample is the source of the 30 T cell receptor beta chains below, sequenced in a study of T-cell reconstitution after alpha-beta-depleted transplantation in children listed by TCRdb under 2016. Library preparation employed PCR. Sequenced on an Illumina HiSeq 2500. TCR libraries were prepared with molecular barcoding, using unique molecular identifiers to normalize TCRbeta repertoire quantification. TCRdb cleaned the public reads at Q25 with fastp, built clones with MiXCR and kept in-frame beta chains. Entries that share a CDR3 protein sequence are merged under the most common genes and DNA. This sample comprises hundreds of thousands of distinct CDR3 sequences, approximately 9.6% of them detected only once. The ten largest make up about a tenth of the sample. This sample comprised PBMCs from the stem cell graft donor, obtained from the stem cell graft. The receptors originated from a human donor who donated a stem cell graft to a child with SCID.

This clonotype was seen repeatedly, ten times or more. The chain couples TRBV27 to TRBJ2-3; the match to TRBD2 covers 10 bases. J gave up 0 bases and V 4 bases, and 13 bases lay outside the gene matches. There are 19 residues in the CDR3. Germline V gene sequence: CDR1 MNHEY, CDR2 SMNVEV (reference sequence). CDR3 sequence (DNA): TGTGCCAGCAGTTCCGGGACTAGCGCAATTTTATCTAGCACAGATACGCAGTATTTT. Amino acid sequence: CASSSGTSAILSSTDTQYF.

This CDR3 reads CASNRDRGRSANYGYTF. The CDR3 nucleotides are TGTGCCAGCAATCGGGACAGGGGGCGATCCGCGAACTATGGCTACACCTTC. The rearrangement uses TRBV12-3 or TRBV12-4 and TRBJ1-2, with 12 bases that match TRBD1. The V segment lost 7 bases and the J segment 2 bases; nucleotides outside the gene matches: 11. This CDR3 has 17 residues.

This chain links TRBV3-1 with TRBJ2-7; D not resolved. Deletions cut 0 bases from V and 4 bases from J, with 10 bases between. CDR1 and CDR2 (germline): LGHDT, YNNKEL (reference sequence). This CDR3 comprises 14 residues. DNA of the CDR3: TGTGCCAGCAGCCAAGAAGGAAGCTTGTACGAGCAGTACTTC. Translation gives CASSQEGSLYEQYF.

This clonotype has more than one count but fewer than ten. The chain recombines TRBV7-3 with TRBJ2-3; D is perhaps TRBD2 (5 bases). The germline V gene has CDR1 SGHTA and CDR2 FQGTGA. The CDR3 length is 17 residues. Trimming stripped 2 bases from V and 6 bases from J, with 21 bases between. CDR3 region: CASSLYPAAAERDTQYF. DNA of the CDR3: TGTGCCAGCAGCTTATACCCCGCGGCAGCCGAGCGGGATACGCAGTATTTT.

In this sample, this clonotype turned up many times. The genes are TRBV20-1 and TRBJ2-7; the D is unclear. The CDR3 length is 12 residues. Germline CDR1 is DFQATT and CDR2 is SNEGSKA (reference sequence). V was pared by 0 bases and J by 0 bases, with 3 bases between. This CDR3 is CSARESSYEQYF. CDR3 bases: TGCAGTGCTAGAGAAAGCTCCTACGAGCAGTACTTC.

The chain employs TRBV5-1 and TRBJ2-1; tentative D call: TRBD2 (7 bases). Per the germline V gene, CDR1 is SGHRS and CDR2 is YFSETQ. This CDR3 comprises 18 residues. V lost 4 bases and J 0 bases, leaving 20 bases between the germline ends. CDR3 amino acids: CASSAPGGGESSYNEQFF. CDR3 in DNA: TGCGCCAGCAGCGCCCCCGGAGGGGGGGAAAGCTCCTACAATGAGCAGTTCTTC.

This clonotype was detected a few times. The DNA of the CDR3 is TGTGCCAGTAGTAAGACACGACAGGGGTTTGTCGCAGATACGCAGTATTTT. It is translated as CASSKTRQGFVADTQYF. The chain uses TRBV19 and TRBJ2-3; TRBD1 agrees at 8 bases. Trimming at V came to 4 bases and at J to 4 bases, leaving 13 bases not matched to a gene. The CDR3 contains 17 residues. Looked up from germline, CDR1 is LNHDA and CDR2 is SQIVND (reference sequence). The full variable domain, in which reference TRBV19 and TRBJ2-3 provide the parts outside the CDR3, is DGGITQSPKYLFRKEGQNVTLSCEQNLNHDAMYWYRQDPGQGLRLIYYSQIVNDFQKGDIAEGYSVSREKKESFPLTVTSAQKNPTAFYLCASSKTRQGFVADTQYFGPGTRLTVL.

The V gene is TRBV20-1, the J gene TRBJ2-1; 12 bases agree with TRBD2. Germline CDR1 and CDR2: DFQATT and SNEGSKA (reference sequence). CDR3 length: 14 residues. J gave up 3 bases and V 4 bases, and 1 base lay outside the gene matches. This chain's CDR3 is CSATTSGGYNEQFF. The CDR3 DNA reads TGCAGTGCTACGACTAGCGGGGGCTACAATGAGCAGTTCTTC.

This chain joins TRBV12-3 or TRBV12-4 and TRBJ2-1, with TRBD1 matching over 8 bases. The CDR3 is 16 residues long. J lost 7 bases, V lost 5 bases, and 13 bases had no gene match. The CDR3 bases are TGTGCCAGCAGTCCGATTGACAGGGGTTTGGTAAATGAGCAGTTCTTC. As protein: CASSPIDRGLVNEQFF.

The table lists this clonotype with a few counts. This rearrangement joins TRBV5-1 to TRBJ1-1, with TRBD1 matching 9 bases. Germline V gene sequence: CDR1 SGHRS, CDR2 YFSETQ. CDR3 length equals 16 residues. The J segment lost 4 bases and the V segment lost 5 bases, leaving 12 bases of the junction unmatched. CDR3 in DNA: TGCGCCAGCAGGGCGATACAGGGGGCGCTGGGCACTGAAGCTTTCTTT. Translated, it gives CASRAIQGALGTEAFF.

The genes are TRBV6-5 and TRBJ1-5; weak D call: TRBD1 (5 bases). The V end lost 7 bases, the J end lost 1 base, and 14 bases lay between the germline ends. The CDR3 is made up of 15 amino acids. CDR1 is MNHEY, CDR2 SVGAGI, per germline. Written as DNA, the CDR3 is TGTGCCAGCATCCAGAGATGGGGGAGCAATCAGCCCCAGCATTTT. Residues: CASIQRWGSNQPQHF.

This clonotype was found many times. The chain couples TRBV6-5 to TRBJ1-1; 8 bases line up with TRBD1. Germline loops: CDR1 MNHEY, CDR2 SVGAGI. This CDR3 has 12 amino acids. The V gene end was trimmed by 7 bases and the J gene end by 7 bases; junction bases not matched to a gene: 5. CDR3 in amino acids: CASNTGQGEAFF. The CDR3 DNA reads TGTGCCAGCAACACAGGACAGGGTGAAGCTTTCTTT.

This clonotype was recorded a few times. The chain recombines TRBV6-5 with TRBJ2-7; TRBD1 matches 8 bases. J lost 3 bases, V lost 0 bases, and 1 base had no gene match. Germline V gene data show CDR1 as MNHEY and CDR2 as SVGAGI. CDR3 length equals 14 residues. In DNA, the CDR3 is TGTGCCAGCAGTTACTCGGGACAGGTCTACGAGCAGTACTTC. It is translated as CASSYSGQVYEQYF.

The sample holds many counts of this clonotype. V is TRBV3-1 and J is TRBJ2-3, with 9 positions matching TRBD1. Trimming at V came to 4 bases and at J to 6 bases, leaving 8 bases not matched to a gene. Germline V gene lookup returns CDR1 LGHDT and CDR2 YNNKEL (reference sequence). CDR3 length: 15 amino acids. CDR3 residues: CASSRGDREGDTQYF. As DNA, the CDR3 is TGTGCCAGCAGCCGTGGGGACAGGGAAGGTGATACGCAGTATTTT.

The V gene is TRBV5-1, the J gene TRBJ1-2, with D uncertain. The CDR3 length is 15 residues. Germline V CDR1 and CDR2: SGHRS, YFSETQ. V lost 0 bases, J lost 3 bases, and 12 bases lay in between. CDR3 coding DNA: TGCGCCAGCAGCTTGGCTGCCGGGAAACACTATGGCTACACCTTC. It is translated as CASSLAAGKHYGYTF.

This clonotype was observed a few times. V and J are TRBV4-1 and TRBJ2-3; D is unresolved. The CDR3 is 12 amino acids. V was shortened by 1 base and J by 6 bases, with 5 bases between the two germline ends. Germline CDR1 MGHRA, CDR2 YSYEKL. The CDR3 protein is CASSQGSDTQYF. CDR3 bases: TGCGCCAGCAGCCAAGGGTCTGATACGCAGTATTTT.

This clonotype was found many times. This chain uses TRBV7-2 with TRBJ1-2; TRBD1 matches at 9 bases. Germline loops: CDR1 SGHTA, CDR2 FQGNSA. V lost 1 base, J lost 4 bases, and 4 bases stayed unmatched. This CDR3 has 15 residues. This chain's CDR3 is CASSLVGTGIYGYTF. Here the CDR3 DNA reads TGTGCCAGCAGCTTAGTAGGGACAGGGATCTATGGCTACACCTTC.

The chain has TRBV20-1 and TRBJ1-1; D is ambiguous. The CDR3 totals 12 residues. Germline assignment: CDR1 DFQATT and CDR2 SNEGSKA (reference sequence). The germline V and J ends were trimmed by 3 bases and 0 bases, with 5 bases remaining between them. Here the CDR3 DNA reads TGCAGTGCTAGGACTATGAACACTGAAGCTTTCTTT. Translation gives CSARTMNTEAFF.

The rearrangement joins TRBV6-2 or TRBV6-3 to TRBJ2-7, with unresolved D. The CDR3 has 12 amino acids. Germline values: CDR1 MNHEY, CDR2 SVGEGT. V was clipped by 7 bases and J by 5 bases, with 12 bases between them. CDR3 bases: TGTGCCAGCACAAACGCCCCAAACGAGCAGTACTTC. Its translation is CASTNAPNEQYF.

The chain recombines TRBV11-2 with TRBJ1-2; a weak D match, TRBD1 (6 bases). This CDR3 spans 16 amino acids. Germline loops: CDR1 SGHAT, CDR2 FQNNGV. With 7 bases removed from V and 1 base from J, the gap between germline ends came to 19 bases. CDR3 bases: TGTGCCAGCACCGCCCTGAGGGGGAATTATAACTATGGCTACACCTTC. Translation: CASTALRGNYNYGYTF.

The chain couples TRBV5-6 to TRBJ2-7; 8 nucleotides line up with TRBD2. Germline CDR1 is SGHDT and CDR2 is YYEEEE. This CDR3 comprises 14 residues. V trimming: 0 bases; J trimming: 5 bases; junction bases outside the gene matches: 4. The CDR3: CASSLVAGRDEQYF. The CDR3 nucleotides read TGTGCCAGCAGCTTGGTAGCGGGGAGGGACGAGCAGTACTTC.

The chain employs TRBV10-3 and TRBJ2-3, with D tentatively TRBD2 (5 bases). Germline V CDR1 and CDR2: ENHRY, SYGVKD. There are 12 residues in the CDR3. Trimming removed 6 bases at V and 7 bases at J, with 11 bases between. CDR3: CAISPGDYTQYF. CDR3 nucleotide sequence: TGTGCCATCAGCCCCGGGGATTATACGCAGTATTTT.

This clonotype was recorded a few times. The rearrangement links TRBV3-1 to TRBJ2-5; TRBD2 matches at 11 bases. Germline assignment: CDR1 LGHDT and CDR2 YNNKEL (reference sequence). The CDR3 totals 14 residues. J gave up 4 bases and V 6 bases, and 4 bases lay outside the gene matches. The CDR3 DNA reads as TGTGCCAGCAGTCCACTAGCGGGGGTAGAGACCCAGTACTTC. Its protein is CASSPLAGVETQYF.

V and J are TRBV20-1 and TRBJ2-5; D is undetermined. Trimming took off 1 base at V and 4 bases at J, with 7 bases between the two ends. Germline loops: CDR1 DFQATT, CDR2 SNEGSKA (reference sequence). The CDR3 length is 12 residues. The CDR3 DNA is TGCAGTGCTAGAGGTGCCATAGAGACCCAGTACTTC. Translated, it gives CSARGAIETQYF.

This clonotype was picked up a small number of times. The chain joins TRBV5-1 to TRBJ2-2, with 8 nucleotides matching TRBD1. This CDR3 is built from 17 residues. The germline gives CDR1 SGHRS, CDR2 YFSETQ. The V and J ends lost 7 bases and 6 bases, in that order; junction bases with no gene match: 17. The CDR3 coding sequence is TGCGCCAGCTCCTGGAGACAGGGGTGGACATCGGCCGGGGAGCTGTTTTTT. It codes for CASSWRQGWTSAGELFF. Variable domain in full (rest from reference TRBV5-1 and TRBJ2-2): KAGVTQTPRYLIKTRGQQVTLSCSPISGHRSVSWYQQTPGQGLQFLFEYFSETQRNKGNFPGRFSGRQFSNSRSEMNVSTLELGDSALYLCASSWRQGWTSAGELFFGEGSRLTVL.

This clonotype was detected ten times or more. This chain joins TRBV5-8 and TRBJ2-5; a possible D gene is TRBD1 (6 bases). V dropped 2 bases and J dropped 3 bases, with 8 bases sitting between them. Germline CDR1 reads SGHTS; CDR2 reads YDEGEE. The CDR3 contains 13 residues. For the CDR3, the DNA is TGTGCCAGCAGCTTATGGACAGAAGAGACCCAGTACTTC. Its translation is CASSLWTEETQYF.

The sample holds a few counts of this clonotype. The gene calls are TRBV10-3 and TRBJ1-1; D is undetermined. Per germline, CDR1 ENHRY and CDR2 SYGVKD. The CDR3 is 12 amino acids. Between the trimmed V and J ends, which lost 8 bases and 4 bases, there was a span of 11 bases. CDR3 nucleotide sequence: TGTGCCATCCGGGAAGCGAGCACTGAAGCTTTCTTT. It is translated as CAIREASTEAFF.

This clonotype was detected ten times or more. The gene calls are TRBV12-5 and TRBJ2-7; TRBD1 is a possible D gene (5 bases). V lost 1 base to trimming and J lost 6 bases, with 16 bases between them. Germline V gene sequence: CDR1 LGHNT, CDR2 FRNRAP. This CDR3 is 15 amino acids long. CDR3 in amino acids: CASGLGEDITGEQYF. As DNA, the CDR3 is TGTGCTAGTGGTTTGGGAGAGGACATAACTGGCGAGCAGTACTTC.

V is TRBV5-1 and J is TRBJ1-3; D uncertain. Trimming removed 0 bases at V and 8 bases at J, with 9 bases between. CDR3 length equals 13 residues. Per germline, CDR1 SGHRS and CDR2 YFSETQ. CDR3 DNA: TGCGCCAGCAGCTTGGGCGGAGAACACACCATATATTTT. Protein product: CASSLGGEHTIYF.

There are a few counts of this clonotype. The chain has TRBV10-3 and TRBJ2-7; 12 positions match TRBD1. This CDR3 spans 14 amino acids. The V segment lost 6 bases and the J segment 6 bases; nucleotides outside the gene matches: 6. Germline CDR1 reads ENHRY; CDR2 reads SYGVKD. The CDR3 bases are TGTGCCATCAGGATGGGACAGGGGGCGCGCGAGCAGTACTTC. Its translation is CAIRMGQGAREQYF.